The 17 T cell receptor beta chains in this list originate from one sample, sequenced in a study of blood T cell repertoires in COVID-19. Clones were read by immunoSEQ multiplex PCR, and TCRdb kept only the in-frame ones, dropping some. Of about 90,000 clones detected, 91% appear once; the ten largest clones hold 2.3%. Material: peripheral blood. The receptors come from a human donor with active COVID-19. The donor label of this sample is uncertain.

This clone was observed a single time. This chain uses TRBV11-2 with TRBJ1-1; a weak D match, TRBD1 (5 bases). The CDR3 totals 17 residues. V lost 5 bases to trimming and J lost 0 bases, with 19 bases between them. Germline values: CDR1 SGHAT, CDR2 FQNNGV. CDR3 sequence reads: CASSGPGGDLLNTEAFF. The CDR3, as DNA: TGTGCCAGCAGCGGGCCGGGGGGGGACCTCTTGAACACTGAAGCTTTCTTT.

The CDR3 spells CASSLGGEETQYF. Written as DNA, the CDR3 is TGTGCCAGCAGCTTAGGGGGGGAAGAGACCCAGTACTTC. V and J are TRBV11-3 and TRBJ2-5; a possible D gene is TRBD2 (6 bases). This CDR3 region has 13 residues. Germline-derived CDR1 and CDR2 are SGHNT and YENEEA. With 1 base removed from V and 3 bases from J, the gap between germline ends came to 6 bases.

This sequence joins TRBV6-5 and TRBJ1-1; a possible D gene is TRBD1 (6 bases). V was cut by 3 bases and J by 6 bases, with 14 bases left in between. The CDR3 covers 14 residues. Looked up from germline, CDR1 is MNHEY and CDR2 is SVGAGI. In nucleotides, the CDR3 is TGTGCCAGCAGTTATCGGCAGGGGTGGGCTGAAGCTTTCTTT. Amino acid sequence: CASSYRQGWAEAFF.

J is TRBJ1-5 and V is TRBV5-6, with TRBD1 matching 10 bases. The CDR3 runs 14 residues. Trimming at V came to 4 bases and at J to 5 bases, leaving 3 bases not matched to a gene. Germline assignment: CDR1 SGHDT and CDR2 YYEEEE. The CDR3 is CASSPGTGDQPQHF. The CDR3 DNA follows: TGTGCCAGCAGCCCCGGGACAGGGGATCAGCCCCAGCATTTT.

The chain couples TRBV5-1 to TRBJ2-5; 8 bases are a match to TRBD2. Per the germline V gene, CDR1 is SGHRS and CDR2 is YFSETQ. Unmatched junction bases numbered 2, after V lost 1 base and J lost 3 bases. The CDR3 spans 14 residues. CDR3 in amino acids: CASSLIGGEETQYF. The CDR3 nucleotides are TGCGCCAGCAGCTTGATCGGGGGGGAAGAGACCCAGTACTTC.

The rearrangement uses TRBV6-4 and TRBJ2-1; TRBD2 might be the D (5 bases). The CDR3 length is 18 residues. V was shortened by 0 bases and J by 8 bases, with 23 bases between the two germline ends. Germline V lookup: CDR1 MRHNA, CDR2 SNTAGT. CDR3 in amino acids: CASSDSFRRAPGFHEQFF. In DNA form, the CDR3 reads TGTGCCAGCAGTGACTCCTTTCGCCGGGCCCCGGGGTTCCATGAGCAGTTCTTC.

The chain has TRBV5-1 and TRBJ2-1; TRBD2 matches 14 bases. V lost 3 bases, J lost 8 bases, and 16 bases stayed unmatched. Germline V gives CDR1 SGHRS, CDR2 YFSETQ. This CDR3 is 19 amino acids long. The CDR3 DNA follows: TGCGCCAGCAGCTCCGAGGGACTAGCGGGGGACACCCCCATTTATGAGCAGTTCTTC. It yields the protein CASSSEGLAGDTPIYEQFF.

This chain uses TRBV2 with TRBJ1-2; D is perhaps TRBD1 (6 bases). The V gene's germline CDR1 is SNHLY and CDR2 FYNNEI. The length of the CDR3 is 16 residues. V was cut by 2 bases and J by 0 bases, with 13 bases left in between. For the CDR3, the DNA is TGTGCCAGCAGTGAACCCCAGGGGAGAGCTAACTATGGCTACACCTTC. This sequence encodes CASSEPQGRANYGYTF.

The chain carries TRBV7-3 and TRBJ2-3; 12 nucleotides match TRBD2. V lost 2 bases, J lost 4 bases, and 7 bases stayed unmatched. Germline V gene lookup returns CDR1 SGHTA and CDR2 FQGTGA. CDR3 length: 17 residues. The CDR3 region has the DNA TGTGCCAGCAGCTTAGGTCTAGCGGGGGGGCTCTCAGATACGCAGTATTTT. The encoded protein is CASSLGLAGGLSDTQYF. The entire variable domain, with the rest obtained from reference TRBV7-3 and TRBJ2-3, is as follows: GAGVSQTPSNKVTEKGKYVELRCDPISGHTALYWYRQSLGQGPEFLIYFQGTGAADDSGLPNDRFFAVRPEGSVSTLKIQRTERGDSAVYLCASSLGLAGGLSDTQYFGPGTRLTVL.

This clone was picked up a small number of times. The chain is built from TRBV3-1 (or the pseudogene TRBV3-2) and TRBJ1-1; 7 bases map to TRBD1. The V and J ends lost 4 bases and 0 bases, in that order; junction bases with no gene match: 11. Looked up from germline, CDR1 is LGHDT and CDR2 is YNNKEL (reference sequence). The CDR3 is 17 residues long. As DNA, the CDR3 is TGTGCCAGCAGCCCCGCAGCGGCAGGGGGGATGAACACTGAAGCTTTCTTT. Translating it yields CASSPAAAGGMNTEAFF.

The chain joins TRBV2 to TRBJ1-6, with D maybe TRBD1 (6 bases). CDR3 length: 14 residues. The germline CDR1 and CDR2 sequences are SNHLY and FYNNEI. V was shortened by 6 bases and J by 9 bases, with 15 bases between the two germline ends. The CDR3 DNA is TGTGCCAGCAGAGGGGACACAGAACGTTCACCCCTCCACTTT. Protein: CASRGDTERSPLHF.

The chain uses TRBV15 and TRBJ1-1; perhaps TRBD1 as D (5 bases). The germline CDR1 and CDR2 sequences are LNHNV and YYDKDF (reference sequence). CDR3 length equals 14 residues. Trimming took off 0 bases at V and 5 bases at J, with 10 bases between the two ends. CDR3: CATSRDSQGTEAFF. The CDR3 DNA is TGTGCCACCAGCAGAGATTCCCAGGGAACTGAAGCTTTCTTT.

The chain links TRBV11-3 to TRBJ2-3; D is uncertain. CDR1 and CDR2 from the germline V gene are SGHNT and YENEEA. The CDR3 has 12 amino acids. The V end was cut by 4 bases, the J end by 2 bases, with 4 bases between. The CDR3: CASSYLTDTQYF. The CDR3 DNA reads TGTGCCAGCAGCTATCTCACAGATACGCAGTATTTT. The full variable domain, completed using reference TRBV11-3 and TRBJ2-3, is EAGVVQSPRYKIIEKKQPVAFWCNPISGHNTLYWYLQNLGQGPELLIRYENEEAVDDSQLPKDRFSAERLKGVDSTLKIQPAELGDSAVYLCASSYLTDTQYFGPGTRLTVL.

V is TRBV5-5 and J is TRBJ2-3; 9 bases align to TRBD2. CDR3 length equals 18 residues. V gave up 3 bases and J gave up 0 bases; unmatched junction bases: 11. Germline CDR1 reads SGHKS; CDR2 reads YYEKEE (reference sequence). The chain's CDR3 is CASSSYSGGVTSTDTQYF. DNA of the CDR3: TGTGCCAGCAGCTCGTATAGCGGGGGAGTTACTAGCACAGATACGCAGTATTTT.

In its sample, this clone was seen once. For the CDR3, the DNA is TGTGCCAGCAGCTTAGTATTTAACGGGGAGCTGTTTTTT. It specifies CASSLVFNGELFF. V usage is TRBV11-3 and J usage is TRBJ2-2; D is unresolved. The CDR3 is made up of 13 amino acids. Germline-derived CDR1 and CDR2 are SGHNT and YENEEA. V shed 1 base and J shed 7 bases, with 7 bases lying between them.

The chain carries TRBV7-9 and TRBJ2-1, with 8 bases identical to TRBD2. J gave up 2 bases and V 5 bases, and 8 bases lay outside the gene matches. This CDR3 contains 16 residues. Germline V CDR1 and CDR2: SEHNR, FQNEAQ (reference sequence). The CDR3 here is CASSPRGGSAYNEQFF. The CDR3 DNA reads as TGTGCCAGCAGCCCTCGGGGGGGGTCGGCCTACAATGAGCAGTTCTTC. Using reference TRBV7-9 and TRBJ2-1 for the parts outside the CDR3, the full variable domain is DTGVSQNPRHKITKRGQNVTFRCDPISEHNRLYWYRQTLGQGPEFLTYFQNEAQLEKSRLLSDRFSAERPKGSFSTLEIQRTEQGDSAMYLCASSPRGGSAYNEQFFGPGTRLTVL.

This sequence joins TRBV6-5 and TRBJ2-5; 8 bases agree with TRBD1. Germline trimming cut 1 base from V and 1 base from J; bases unmatched to any gene: 5. CDR1 and CDR2 (germline): MNHEY, SVGAGI. This CDR3 is 16 amino acids long. CDR3 sequence (DNA): TGTGCCAGCAGTTACTATGTGGACAGGGCCCAAGAGACCCAGTACTTC. This translates into CASSYYVDRAQETQYF.